The TCR beta chain described here comes from a study of monozygotic twins with inflammatory bowel disease (dated by TCRdb to about 2019). Broadly, across the study: In total, roughly 30 monozygotic twin pairs made up the full study: 19 Danish pairs, all IBD-discordant, plus nine German pairs, of which four were IBD-concordant and five were IBD-discordant. The search for disease-associated traits relied mainly on comparing IBD patients with their genetically identical healthy co-twins within discordant pairs. Each individual had, on average, about 151 000 unique TCRalpha sequences and 181 000 unique TCRbeta sequences available for analysis. What the work shows at the level of the full study, not this receptor alone: TCRbeta repertoire diversity, by inverse Simpson index, was decreased in IBD patients compared with their healthy co-twins. No single strong signal or clonotype linked to IBD turned up in the results, so the idea that one exists was not supported. Distinction between different T cell subtypes could not be achieved in the analysis. Fewer clonotypes were shared with other individuals by IBD patients than by healthy twins, most markedly in patients showing signs of disease activity. Because patients received different immunosuppressive treatments, the repertoires may have picked up extra background noise and variability between individuals. No difference in repertoire similarity was observed between concordant and discordant twins, possibly owing to limited statistical power.

A remark on this clonotype: Its antigen remains unidentified.

The receptor library was made with 5' RACE. The input for every TCR library was around 4,000 ng of total RNA. For each sample, cDNA synthesis with SMARTScribe reverse transcriptase was split into eight separate reactions. Unique molecular identifiers containing a 6-nucleotide sample barcode were introduced through template switching during cDNA synthesis. Amplification of TCRalpha and TCRbeta cDNA involved two nested PCRs of 16 and 9 cycles, and each PCR was followed by bead purification. Before amplification, the cDNA was treated with uracil DNA-glycosylase and purified using the QIAquick PCR purification kit. In the second PCR, Illumina TruSeq-compatible adapters and sample-specific barcodes were added. Library quality and concentration were checked on TapeStation and Qubit, and libraries were pooled at around 5 ng each. Pooled libraries were sequenced on an Illumina HiSeq2500 single-index Rapid Run with 2 x 100 bp reads and custom sequencing primers. The authors' analysis ran thus. UMI-based consensus assembly with MiGEC version 1.2.6 was used to correct PCR and sequencing errors. MiXCR version 2.1.1 handled V(D)J alignment, clonotype assembly and CDR3 extraction. Normalisation of gene usage, clonotype sharing and MAIT/NKT TCR abundance was achieved by analysing the top 1000, 10 000 and 20 000 clonotypes per sample. After downsampling to 27 000 UMIs, diversity was calculated as the inverse Simpson index using the vegan R package. Paired Mann-Whitney U tests were applied to discordant twin pairs, with Benjamini-Hochberg correction for multiple testing. TCRdb reprocessed the reads, and each CDR3 protein sequence is entered once, without DNA. The authors' filters were not applied to this entry. The sample table on file contains about 450,000 distinct CDR3 sequences. Of the sample, 2% to 2.5% is held by the ten largest clones.

From each donor, a roughly 2.6 ml peripheral blood sample was collected into PAXgene tubes and stored at -80 degrees C. Without T cell sorting, total RNA was isolated from whole blood using the PAXgene blood miRNA kit on an automated QIAcube. Peripheral blood from monozygotic twin pairs concordant or discordant for inflammatory bowel disease was subjected to deep TCRalpha and TCRbeta repertoire profiling with unique molecular barcoding. Smoking habits were recorded for all twin pairs, with individuals classified as current, former or never smokers. CDR1 and CDR2 were assigned from the germline V gene as MDHEN and SYDVKM. From the cysteine up to the phenylalanine, the CDR3 has a length of 13 residues. The entry carries no DNA sequence.

This TCR was sampled from a human donor with ulcerative colitis or Crohn's disease, or a healthy co-twin of an affected twin (not recorded which). The material sequenced was blood. The rearrangement joined TRBV28 to TRBJ1-2; TCRdb proposes TRBD1, but this gene call is untestable without DNA. The CDR3 region: CASTLDRGFGYTF.